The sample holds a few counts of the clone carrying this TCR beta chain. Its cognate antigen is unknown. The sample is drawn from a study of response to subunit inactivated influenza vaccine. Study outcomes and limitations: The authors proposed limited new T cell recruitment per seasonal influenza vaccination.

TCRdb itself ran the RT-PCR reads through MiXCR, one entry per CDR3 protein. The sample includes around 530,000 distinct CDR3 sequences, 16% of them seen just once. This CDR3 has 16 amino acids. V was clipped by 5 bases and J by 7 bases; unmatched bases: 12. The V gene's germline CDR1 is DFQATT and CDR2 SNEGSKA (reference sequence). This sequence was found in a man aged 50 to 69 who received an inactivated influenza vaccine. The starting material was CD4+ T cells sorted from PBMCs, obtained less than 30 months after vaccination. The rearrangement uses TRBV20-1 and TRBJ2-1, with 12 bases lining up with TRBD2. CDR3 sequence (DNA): TGCAGTGCTGCCGGGACTAGCGGGCCCTCAAGGAATGAGCAGTTCTTC. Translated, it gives CSAAGTSGPSRNEQFF.